This TCR beta chain was recorded in a study of post-analysis software for immune sequencing data. Study-wide background: As for disease course, relapsing-remitting, secondary progressive and progressive-relapsing multiple sclerosis were all included.

Study-wide results and limits: Clustering by F measure revealed strong co-clustering among samples prepared together in one batch. Higher frequency in patients than in controls was seen for roughly five TRBV segments, with TRBV5-6, TRBV5-1 and TRBV20-1 among them. Multiple sclerosis patients showed significantly lower normalized Chao1 diversity than controls did.

CDR1 LGHDT and CDR2 YNNKEL come from the germline V gene (reference sequence). The CDR3 length is 13 residues. Trimming shortened V by 0 bases and J by 9 bases, and 12 bases separated the two germline ends. A remark on this clonotype: Its antigen is unidentified.

The TCR beta cDNA libraries carried unique molecular identifiers. Some 500,000 cDNA molecules were obtained per 1 to 10 million input T cells. TCRdb re-derived calls from the PCR reads in MiXCR, one entry per CDR3 protein. This table has approximately 770,000 distinct CDR3 sequences, roughly 50% appearing once. This TCR was recovered from a girl between 5 and 17 years old with multiple sclerosis. The material sequenced was blood. The chain carries TRBV3-1 and TRBJ2-7; possibly TRBD2 for D (5 bases). CDR3 region: CASSQDLVGGQYF. CDR3 DNA sequence: TGTGCCAGCAGCCAAGATCTGGTCGGAGGGCAGTACTTC.